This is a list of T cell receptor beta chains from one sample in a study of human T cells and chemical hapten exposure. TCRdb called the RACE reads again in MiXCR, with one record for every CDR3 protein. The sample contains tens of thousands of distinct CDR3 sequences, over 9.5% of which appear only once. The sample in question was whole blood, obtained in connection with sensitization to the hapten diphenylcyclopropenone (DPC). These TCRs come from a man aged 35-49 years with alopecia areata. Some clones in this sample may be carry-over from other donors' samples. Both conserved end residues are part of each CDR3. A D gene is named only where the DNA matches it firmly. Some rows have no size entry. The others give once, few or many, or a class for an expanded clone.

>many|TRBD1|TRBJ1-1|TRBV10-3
CAIRGQDRGTEAFF
TGTGCCATCAGGGGACAGGATCGGGGAACTGAAGCTTTCTTT
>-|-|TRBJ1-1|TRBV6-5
CASTPSSDTEAFF
TGTGCCAGCACCCCCTCCTCGGACACTGAAGCTTTCTTT
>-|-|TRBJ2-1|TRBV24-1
CATSPTKAAYNEQFF
TGTGCCACCAGCCCCACCAAGGCCGCTTACAATGAGCAGTTCTTC
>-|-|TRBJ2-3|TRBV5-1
CASSGGGMIFTDTQYF
TGCGCCAGCAGCGGCGGCGGGATGATATTTACAGATACGCAGTATTTT
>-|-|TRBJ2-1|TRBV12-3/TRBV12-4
CASSPTASREQFF
TGTGCCAGCAGTCCGACGGCATCTCGAGAGCAGTTCTTC
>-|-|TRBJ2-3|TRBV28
CASTLRGLAGTDTQYF
TGTGCCAGCACCTTGAGGGGGCTAGCGGGCACAGATACGCAGTATTTT
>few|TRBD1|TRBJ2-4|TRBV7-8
CASSLLRTGLAKNIQYF
TGTGCCAGCAGCTTACTTAGGACAGGGCTAGCCAAAAACATTCAGTACTTC
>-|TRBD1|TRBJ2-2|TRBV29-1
CSVPSGTGTGELFF
TGCAGCGTCCCCTCCGGGACAGGGACCGGGGAGCTGTTTTTT
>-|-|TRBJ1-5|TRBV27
CASRRGLYSNQPQHF
TGTGCCAGCAGGAGAGGGTTATATAGCAATCAGCCCCAGCATTTT
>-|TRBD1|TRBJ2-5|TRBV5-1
CASSKDRRGSETQYF
TGCGCCAGCAGCAAGGACAGGAGAGGGTCGGAGACCCAGTACTTC
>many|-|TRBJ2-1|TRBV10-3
CAISLGPPREQFF
TGTGCCATCAGTTTGGGACCCCCTAGGGAGCAGTTCTTC
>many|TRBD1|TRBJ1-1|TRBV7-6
CASSLFGQGREAFF
TGTGCCAGCAGCTTATTCGGACAGGGACGAGAAGCTTTCTTT
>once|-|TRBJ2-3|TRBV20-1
CSVQQRGTDTQYF
TGCAGCGTACAGCAGCGGGGCACAGATACGCAGTATTTT
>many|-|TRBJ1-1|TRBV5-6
CASSLKVAEAFF
TGTGCCAGCAGCTTGAAGGTCGCTGAAGCTTTCTTT
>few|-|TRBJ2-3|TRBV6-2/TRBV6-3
CASSLDDGGETDTQYF
TGTGCCAGCAGCCTCGATGATGGGGGAGAGACAGATACGCAGTATTTT
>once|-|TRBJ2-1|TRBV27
CASSRGGTGWLVEQFF
TGTGCCAGCAGTCGGGGGGGGACAGGGTGGTTGGTTGAGCAGTTCTTC
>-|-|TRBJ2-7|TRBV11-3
CASSPVDEGEQYF
TGTGCCAGCAGCCCGGTAGACGAGGGCGAGCAGTACTTC
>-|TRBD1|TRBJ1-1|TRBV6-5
CASSYSTGLYTEAFF
TGTGCCAGCAGTTACTCGACAGGGTTGTACACTGAAGCTTTCTTT
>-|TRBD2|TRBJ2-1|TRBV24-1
CATSGPGLAGGVVYNEQFF
TGTGCCACCAGTGGCCCGGGACTAGCGGGAGGCGTGGTTTACAATGAGCAGTTCTTC
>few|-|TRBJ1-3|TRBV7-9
CASSSEGPFSGNTIYF
TGTGCCAGCAGCTCAGAGGGACCTTTCTCTGGAAACACCATATATTTT
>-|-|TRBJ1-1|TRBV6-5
CASSPGYTEAFF
TGTGCCAGCAGTCCCGGATACACTGAAGCTTTCTTT
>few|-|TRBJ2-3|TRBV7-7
CASSLGPSSTDTQYF
TGTGCTAGCAGCTTAGGACCCTCCTCCACAGATACGCAGTATTTT
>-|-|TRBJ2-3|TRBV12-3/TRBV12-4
CASNFGTDTQYF
TGTGCCAGCAATTTTGGGACAGATACGCAGTATTTT
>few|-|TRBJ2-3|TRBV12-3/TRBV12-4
CASSLTAGSSDTQYF
TGTGCCAGCAGTTTAACTGCTGGAAGCTCAGATACGCAGTATTTT
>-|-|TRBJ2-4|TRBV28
CASSVGDKNIQYF
TGTGCCAGCAGTGTGGGGGACAAAAACATTCAGTACTTC
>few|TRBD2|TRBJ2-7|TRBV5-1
CASTRTSGTPTAYEQYF
TGCGCCAGCACCCGGACTAGCGGGACCCCAACCGCCTACGAGCAGTACTTC
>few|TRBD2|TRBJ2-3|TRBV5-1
CASSLDPAGGGTDTQYF
TGCGCCAGCAGCTTAGATCCAGCGGGAGGTGGCACAGATACGCAGTATTTT
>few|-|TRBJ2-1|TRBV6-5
CASTKGWNNEQFF
TGTGCCAGCACAAAAGGATGGAACAATGAGCAGTTCTTC
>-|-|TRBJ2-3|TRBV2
CASSDKQGWFGDTQYF
TGTGCCAGCAGTGACAAACAGGGTTGGTTCGGCGATACGCAGTATTTT
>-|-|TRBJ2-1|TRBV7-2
CASSLKRGAGPFF
TGTGCCAGCAGCTTAAAGAGGGGGGCGGGACCATTTTTC
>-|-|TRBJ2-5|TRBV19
CASSMDRETQYF
TGTGCCAGTAGCATGGACAGAGAGACCCAGTACTTC
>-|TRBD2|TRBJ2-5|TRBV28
CASRTSAETQYF
TGTGCCAGCCGGACTAGCGCAGAGACCCAGTACTTC
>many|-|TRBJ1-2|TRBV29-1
CSVEGRVYGYTF
TGCAGCGTTGAGGGCAGGGTGTACGGCTACACCTTC
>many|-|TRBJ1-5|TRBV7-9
CASSLTTGPDAAQHF
TGTGCCAGCAGCTTAACCACCGGCCCGGACGCAGCCCAGCATTTT
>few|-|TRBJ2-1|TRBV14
CASSQDQGRDPYNEQFF
TGTGCCAGCAGCCAAGATCAAGGGCGGGACCCATACAATGAGCAGTTCTTC
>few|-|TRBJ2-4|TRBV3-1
CASSQSRYPAEAKNIQYF
TGTGCCAGCAGCCAGTCCAGGTATCCCGCTGAAGCCAAAAACATTCAGTACTTC
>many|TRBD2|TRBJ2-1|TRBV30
CAWSLAGGLSYNEQFF
TGTGCCTGGAGTTTGGCGGGAGGGTTGTCCTACAATGAGCAGTTCTTC
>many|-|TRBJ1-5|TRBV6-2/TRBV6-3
CASSYQGWPQHF
TGTGCCAGCAGTTATCAGGGGTGGCCCCAGCATTTT
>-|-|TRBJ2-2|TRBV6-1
CASSGAYGGELFF
TGTGCCAGCAGTGGGGCCTACGGCGGGGAGCTGTTTTTT
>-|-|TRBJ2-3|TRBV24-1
CATSDPDRHQYF
TGTGCCACCAGTGACCCTGACAGACACCAGTATTTT
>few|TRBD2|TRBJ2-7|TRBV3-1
CASSKTGLAGAPEQYF
TGTGCCAGCAGCAAAACGGGACTAGCGGGAGCTCCTGAGCAGTACTTC
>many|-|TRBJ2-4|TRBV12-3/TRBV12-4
CASSPSGAQGIQYF
TGTGCCAGCAGTCCTTCGGGGGCGCAAGGCATTCAGTACTTC
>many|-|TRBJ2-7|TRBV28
CASSAETDASYEQYF
TGTGCCAGCAGTGCCGAGACAGACGCTTCCTACGAGCAGTACTTC
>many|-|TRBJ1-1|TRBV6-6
CASSYVPGGEAFF
TGTGCCAGCAGTTACGTCCCCGGCGGTGAAGCTTTCTTT
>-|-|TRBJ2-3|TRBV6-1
CASSETWDTQYF
TGTGCCAGCAGTGAAACATGGGATACGCAGTATTTT